This TCR beta chain was identified during a study of T-cell reconstitution after alpha-beta-depleted transplantation in children. This clonotype appeared a single time. Unique molecular identifiers featured in how the TCRbeta library was prepared. Using its own MiXCR run on the PCR reads, TCRdb lists one record per CDR3 protein. The sample carries nearly 550,000 distinct CDR3 sequences, about 17% recorded once. The specimen comprised PBMCs from the stem cell graft donor, sampled from the stem cell graft. The sequence came from a human donor who donated a stem cell graft to a child with acute lymphoblastic leukemia.

CDR3 in DNA: TGTGCCAGTAGTCCCCGTCCGGGACTAGGGAAATCCGAGCAGTACTTC. This gives the protein CASSPRPGLGKSEQYF. The chain uses TRBV19 and TRBJ2-7; 8 nucleotides agree with TRBD2. J gave up 6 bases and V 5 bases, and 15 bases lay outside the gene matches. CDR3 length: 16 residues. In germline, CDR1 is LNHDA, CDR2 SQIVND (reference sequence).